This entry describes one T cell receptor (beta chain). The antigen is unknown. The ends were cut back, 0 bases at V and 4 bases at J, with 9 bases in the middle. Germline loops: CDR1 WSHSY, CDR2 SAAADI. The CDR3 consists of 15 residues. The data belong to a study of cytomegalovirus exposure and HLA in healthy donors. Whole-study results and caveats: Later examination showed HLA-associated TCR beta chains had greater clonal expansion than equally common others.

A multiplex PCR was run with 60 Vbeta primers and 13 Jbeta primers. Using immunoSEQ multiplex PCR, the repertoire was profiled, and TCRdb retains in-frame clones only, with some absent. The sample lists about 180,000 clones, almost 80% occurring once. The chain couples TRBV10-2 to TRBJ2-2; D might be TRBD2 (6 bases). The clonotype was recovered from a man aged 25-45 years in good health and CMV-seronegative. Sequencing used PBMCs. The CDR3 sequence is CASSESGGPTGELFF. The CDR3 DNA follows: TGCGCCAGCAGTGAGTCTGGAGGGCCCACCGGGGAGCTGTTTTTT.